Below are 15 T cell receptor beta chains sequenced from a single sample in a study of STAT5B mutations in CD4+ large granular lymphocyte leukemia. Here immunoSEQ multiplex PCR was the method, and the copy in TCRdb shows in-frame clones only, minus some. Seen here are 20,000 to 25,000 clones, roughly 65% observed once, and the top ten hold around 30%. The sample was CD4+ T cells from blood buffy coats. Every receptor here comes from a human donor in good health.

In regard to this clone: The junction and the germline gene differ at one end; a read error may be behind it. This chain joins TRBV7-7 and TRBJ2-5; TRBD2 is a possible D gene (6 bases). This CDR3 spans 14 amino acids. Looked up from germline, CDR1 is SSHAT and CDR2 is FNYEAQ (reference sequence). CDR3 DNA: TGTGCTAGCAGCTTGAGCAGGGAGGCTGAGACCCAGTACTTC. Amino acid sequence: CASSLSREAETQYF. Based on the CDR3 plus reference TRBV7-7 and TRBJ2-5, the full variable domain is GAGVSQSPRYKVTKRGQDVTLRCDPISSHATLYWYQQALGQGPEFLTYFNYEAQPDKSGLPSDRFSAERPEGSISTLTIQRTEQRDSAMYRCASSLSREAETQYFGPGTRLLVL.

This clone was seen a few times. The rearrangement links TRBV2 to TRBJ1-1; D remains unclear. This CDR3 has 12 amino acids. V lost 8 bases to trimming and J lost 6 bases, with 13 bases between them. The germline gives CDR1 SNHLY, CDR2 FYNNEI. The CDR3 reads CASDGQSSEAFF. CDR3 sequence (DNA): TGTGCCAGCGATGGGCAGTCCTCTGAAGCTTTCTTT.

This clone occurred a few times. V usage is TRBV9 and J usage is TRBJ2-3, with 9 bases identical to TRBD2. The ends lost 3 bases at V and 3 bases at J; junction bases unmatched: 8. CDR3 length: 16 amino acids. Looked up from germline, CDR1 is SGDLS and CDR2 is YYNGEE. The DNA for the CDR3 is TGTGCCAGCAGCGGAATTAGCGGGAGCGGGACAGATACGCAGTATTTT. As protein: CASSGISGSGTDTQYF.

The chain's CDR3 is CASGTVYNEQFF. The CDR3 coding sequence is TGTGCGAGCGGGACAGTTTACAATGAGCAGTTCTTC. The chain links TRBV28 to TRBJ2-1, with D perhaps assigned TRBD1 or TRBD2 (7 bases each). The CDR3 spans 12 residues. In germline, CDR1 is MDHEN, CDR2 SYDVKM.

This clone has only a few counts. The rearrangement uses TRBV5-1 and TRBJ2-3; 8 nucleotides line up with TRBD1. V lost 5 bases, J lost 4 bases, and 9 bases stayed unmatched. The germline V gene encodes CDR1 SGHRS and CDR2 YFSETQ. The CDR3 totals 15 residues. DNA of the CDR3: TGCGCCAGCAGTAAAGACAGGGGCATGGCAGATACGCAGTATTTT. Its protein is CASSKDRGMADTQYF.

The J gene is TRBJ2-7, the V gene TRBV27, with D perhaps matching TRBD1 (5 bases). Germline V lookup: CDR1 MNHEY, CDR2 SMNVEV (reference sequence). The CDR3 totals 13 residues. V lost 6 bases and J 2 bases, leaving 11 bases between the germline ends. The CDR3 region is CASRRDSTYEQYF. The CDR3 DNA follows: TGTGCCAGCAGGCGCGACAGTACCTACGAGCAGTACTTC.

The chain's CDR3 is CASTLSGTGTYEQYF. The CDR3 region has the DNA TGTGCCAGCACCCTTTCCGGGACAGGGACCTACGAGCAGTACTTC. V and J are TRBV7-2 and TRBJ2-7, with 9 bases that match TRBD1. CDR1 SGHTA and CDR2 FQGNSA come from the germline V gene. The CDR3 is 15 amino acids. V shed 7 bases, J shed 2 bases, and the junction held 9 bases outside the gene matches. Together with reference TRBV7-2 and TRBJ2-7, the CDR3 gives the full variable domain: GAGVSQSPSNKVTEKGKDVELRCDPISGHTALYWYRQSLGQGLEFLIYFQGNSAPDKSGLPSDRFSAERTGGSVSTLTIQRTQQEDSAVYLCASTLSGTGTYEQYFGPGTRLTVT.

The chain joins TRBV7-8 to TRBJ2-5; TRBD1 might be the D (5 bases). The CDR3 has 13 residues. Deletions cut 3 bases from V and 5 bases from J, with 10 bases between. The germline V gene encodes CDR1 SGHVS and CDR2 FQNEAQ. The CDR3 is CASSLQTEETQYF. Here the CDR3 DNA reads TGTGCCAGCAGCTTGCAGACAGAGGAGACCCAGTACTTC.

V and J are TRBV4-3 and TRBJ2-6; D assignment may be TRBD1 or TRBD2 (6 bases each). Trimming took 0 bases from V and 0 from J, leaving 18 bases between them. Germline V CDR1 and CDR2: LGHNA, YSLEER. This CDR3 contains 20 residues. The CDR3 protein is CASSQELWGAASSGANVLTF. CDR3 DNA: TGCGCCAGCAGCCAAGAACTGTGGGGGGCAGCAAGCTCTGGGGCCAACGTCCTGACTTTC.

The chain links TRBV15 to TRBJ1-1; no definite D call. The CDR3 spans 13 residues. The germline V gene has CDR1 LNHNV and CDR2 YYDKDF (reference sequence). The V end lost 1 base, the J end lost 4 bases, and 7 bases lay between the germline ends. CDR3 in DNA: TGTGCCACCAGCAGAGTGGGTTCCACTGAAGCTTTCTTT. This encodes CATSRVGSTEAFF.

The sample holds a few counts of this clone. The chain recombines TRBV25-1 with TRBJ2-6; TRBD2 might be the D (7 bases). Germline V gene sequence: CDR1 MGHDK, CDR2 SYGVNS. The ends were cut back, 2 bases at V and 2 bases at J, with 16 bases in the middle. This CDR3 has 18 amino acids. CDR3 region: CASSERGGLGAGANVLTF. In nucleotides, the CDR3 is TGTGCCAGCAGTGAAAGGGGGGGGCTCGGAGCTGGGGCCAACGTCCTGACTTTC.

The CDR3 region is CATSPRTGSGNTIYF. For the CDR3, the DNA is TGTGCCACCAGCCCTCGGACCGGCTCTGGAAACACCATATATTTT. The J gene is TRBJ1-3, the V gene TRBV15; D unclear. The CDR3 length is 15 residues. The V and J ends lost 5 bases and 0 bases respectively, with 11 bases between them. From germline, CDR1 is LNHNV and CDR2 YYDKDF (reference sequence). Full variable domain (remainder filled in from reference TRBV15 and TRBJ1-3): DAMVIQNPRYQVTQFGKPVTLSCSQTLNHNVMYWYQQKSSQAPKLLFHYYDKDFNNEADTPDNFQSRRPNTSFCFLDIRSPGLGDTAMYLCATSPRTGSGNTIYFGEGSWLTVV.

Here the CDR3 reads CSVRPDGRMNTEAFF. CDR3 nucleotide sequence: TGCAGCGTTCGGCCCGACGGACGGATGAACACTGAAGCTTTCTTT. The rearrangement links TRBV29-1 to TRBJ1-1; D gene unclear. The CDR3 length is 15 residues. CDR1 and CDR2 (germline): SQVTM, ANQGSEA. The ends were cut back, 5 bases at V and 0 bases at J, with 16 bases in the middle.

V usage is TRBV7-2 and J usage is TRBJ2-1; D may be TRBD1 or TRBD2 (5 bases each). The CDR3 is 15 amino acids. Trimming took 1 base from V and 0 from J, leaving 7 bases between them. Germline assignment: CDR1 SGHTA and CDR2 FQGNSA. For the CDR3, the DNA is TGTGCCAGCAGCTTAGACGGGGCCTCCTACAATGAGCAGTTCTTC. Translated: CASSLDGASYNEQFF.

In this sample, this clone turned up a few times. The chain uses TRBV11-3 and TRBJ2-7; D is unresolved. Germline V lookup: CDR1 SGHNT, CDR2 YENEEA. The V end was cut by 2 bases, the J end by 7 bases, with 15 bases between. This CDR3 region has 14 residues. The CDR3 loop reads CASSLQAMAGEQYF. DNA of the CDR3: TGTGCCAGCAGCTTACAGGCCATGGCTGGAGAGCAGTACTTC.